These 14 T cell receptor beta chains came from one sample sequenced in a study of blood T cells in healthy people across ages. Combining a sample-barcoded 5' primer with a J-beta primer mix, a second PCR ran for about 6 to 11 cycles. TCRdb called the 5' RACE reads again in MiXCR, with one record for every CDR3 protein. The sample lists 630,000 or so distinct CDR3 sequences, roughly 30% occurring once. The sequencing sample was made of blood. Receptor source: an elderly woman in good health.

This clonotype was recorded only once. This chain joins TRBV27 and TRBJ2-4; a weak D match, TRBD1 (7 bases). The better agreement between TRBJ2-7 and the DNA end casts doubt on the J call. Germline V gene sequence: CDR1 MNHEY, CDR2 SMNVEV (reference sequence). The CDR3 spans 14 residues. The CDR3 DNA sequence: TGTGCCAGCAGTAGGGGGGACAGTATCTACGAGCAGTACTTC. This gives the protein CASSRGDSIYEQYF.

Turning to this clonotype: A read error may explain this, as a much larger clone is one base away. V is TRBV5-1 and J is TRBJ1-1; D is unclear. There are 13 residues in the CDR3. CDR1 SGHRS and CDR2 YFSETQ come from the germline V gene. Trimming removed 0 bases at V and 5 bases at J, with 8 bases between. The CDR3 DNA reads as TGCGCCAGCAGCTTGGATGCGGGGACTGAAGCTTTCTTT. It translates to CASSLDAGTEAFF.

The sample holds many counts of this clonotype. The chain carries TRBV7-9 and TRBJ1-6, with D maybe TRBD1 (6 bases). V lost 5 bases and J 7 bases, leaving 15 bases between the germline ends. Germline CDR1 reads SEHNR; CDR2 reads FQNEAQ (reference sequence). The CDR3 extends over 15 amino acids. The CDR3 DNA follows: TGTGCCAGCAGCGTACAGGGAATTTACAATTCACCCCTCCACTTT. It encodes CASSVQGIYNSPLHF.

The chain joins TRBV20-1 to TRBJ1-5; 7 nucleotides match TRBD1. Unmatched junction bases numbered 13, after V lost 0 bases and J lost 2 bases. This CDR3 spans 18 amino acids. In germline, CDR1 is DFQATT, CDR2 SNEGSKA (reference sequence). CDR3 in amino acids: CSARDLKTGYDRNQPQHF. The CDR3 DNA reads TGCAGTGCTAGAGACCTAAAGACAGGGTACGATCGCAATCAGCCCCAGCATTTT.

As to this clonotype: A much larger clone is a single base away; this may be a read error. The chain is built from TRBV10-3 and TRBJ1-2; possible D gene TRBD1, 6 bases. Germline assignment: CDR1 ENHRY and CDR2 SYGVKD. The CDR3 consists of 13 residues. The CDR3 DNA follows: TGTACCATCAGTGAGGCAACAGGGTATGGCTACACCTTC. It encodes CTISEATGYGYTF.

The chain recombines TRBV28 with TRBJ2-2; D not resolved. CDR3 size: 14 residues. The V and J ends lost 11 bases and 7 bases respectively, with 20 bases between them. Germline V gives CDR1 MDHEN, CDR2 SYDVKM. The CDR3 loop reads CAGKFATVHGELFF. The CDR3 DNA is TGTGCCGGCAAATTCGCCACAGTCCACGGGGAGCTGTTTTTT.

This clonotype was observed at least ten times. The chain links TRBV20-1 to TRBJ2-7; 10 bases are shared with TRBD1. Per germline, CDR1 DFQATT and CDR2 SNEGSKA (reference sequence). The CDR3 has 15 residues. V lost 5 bases to trimming and J lost 7 bases; unmatched junction nucleotides: 14. The CDR3 DNA reads as TGCAGTGCTCCACCTGCCCTTGGGACAGGGGAGGAGCAGTACTTC. This sequence encodes CSAPPALGTGEEQYF.

The sample holds many counts of this clonotype. The V call is TRBV7-9, the J call TRBJ1-5; tentative D call: TRBD1 (6 bases). This CDR3 has 17 amino acids. V gave up 4 bases and J gave up 0 bases, with 16 bases separating them. Germline assignment: CDR1 SEHNR and CDR2 FQNEAQ (reference sequence). The CDR3 DNA sequence: TGTGCCAGCAGCTCCACCCGCGGACAGTTTAGCAATCAGCCCCAGCATTTT. It specifies CASSSTRGQFSNQPQHF. The variable domain in full, with the rest retrieved from reference TRBV7-9 and TRBJ1-5, is DTGVSQNPRHKITKRGQNVTFRCDPISEHNRLYWYRQTLGQGPEFLTYFQNEAQLEKSRLLSDRFSAERPKGSFSTLEIQRTEQGDSAMYLCASSSTRGQFSNQPQHFGDGTRLSIL.

With respect to this clonotype: A junction boundary mismatches the germline segment, possibly from a read error. J is TRBJ2-3 and V is TRBV12-3 or TRBV12-4, with TRBD2 matching over 8 bases. CDR3 size: 15 residues. DNA for the CDR3: TGTGCCAGCAGGCCGGCGGGAGGAAGAGCAGATGCGCAGTATTTT. It encodes CASRPAGGRADAQYF.

J is TRBJ2-5 and V is TRBV30; D might be TRBD1 (5 bases). Germline V gene lookup returns CDR1 GTSNPN and CDR2 SVGIG (reference sequence). The CDR3 has 14 residues. The V end lost 0 bases, the J end lost 2 bases, and 10 bases lay between the germline ends. This CDR3 reads CAWSVRPGQETQYF. The CDR3 DNA sequence: TGTGCCTGGAGTGTACGGCCAGGGCAAGAGACCCAGTACTTC.

This chain uses TRBV12-3 or TRBV12-4 with TRBJ1-6; a possible D gene is TRBD1 (6 bases). The CDR3 extends over 15 amino acids. Trimming took off 5 bases at V and 7 bases at J, with 15 bases between the two ends. DNA of the CDR3: TGTGCCAGCAGTCGCACAGGACAGTCGAATTCACCCCTCCACTTT. Amino acids: CASSRTGQSNSPLHF.

This chain uses TRBV29-1 with TRBJ2-1, with 10 bases matching TRBD2. Germline loops: CDR1 SQVTM, CDR2 ANQGSEA. The CDR3 is 16 amino acids. The ends lost 2 bases at V and 0 bases at J; junction bases unmatched: 4. CDR3 DNA sequence: TGCAGCGTTGAATTTAGCGGGGGGAGCTCCTACAATGAGCAGTTCTTC. Protein: CSVEFSGGSSYNEQFF.

This clonotype was detected many times. V gene TRBV20-1 combines with J gene TRBJ2-2; TRBD1 is a possible D gene (6 bases). Germline CDR1 DFQATT, CDR2 SNEGSKA (reference sequence). The CDR3 has 14 residues. V was trimmed by 5 bases and J by 1 base, leaving 11 bases between them. The CDR3 DNA reads as TGCAGTGCTGCCGGGACACTGAACACCGGGGAGCTGTTTTTT. It is translated as CSAAGTLNTGELFF.

This rearrangement joins TRBV20-1 to TRBJ1-2; a weak D match, TRBD1 (6 bases). Germline V gene sequence: CDR1 DFQATT, CDR2 SNEGSKA (reference sequence). The CDR3 is made up of 14 amino acids. Between the trimmed V and J ends, which lost 0 bases and 4 bases, there was a span of 12 bases. CDR3 nucleotide sequence: TGCAGTGCTAGAGATGGGGGGCCGGGCTATGGCTACACCTTC. It specifies CSARDGGPGYGYTF.